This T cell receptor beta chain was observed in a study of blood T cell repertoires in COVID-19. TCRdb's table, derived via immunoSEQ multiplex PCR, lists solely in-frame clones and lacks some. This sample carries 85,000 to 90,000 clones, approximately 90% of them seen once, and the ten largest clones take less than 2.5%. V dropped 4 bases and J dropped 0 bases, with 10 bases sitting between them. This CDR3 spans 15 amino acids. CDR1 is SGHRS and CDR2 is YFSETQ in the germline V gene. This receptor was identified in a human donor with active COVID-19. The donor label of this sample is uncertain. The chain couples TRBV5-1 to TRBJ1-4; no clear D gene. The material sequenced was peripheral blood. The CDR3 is CASSHSVTTNEKLFF. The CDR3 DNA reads TGCGCCAGCAGCCATTCAGTTACAACTAATGAAAAACTGTTTTTT.